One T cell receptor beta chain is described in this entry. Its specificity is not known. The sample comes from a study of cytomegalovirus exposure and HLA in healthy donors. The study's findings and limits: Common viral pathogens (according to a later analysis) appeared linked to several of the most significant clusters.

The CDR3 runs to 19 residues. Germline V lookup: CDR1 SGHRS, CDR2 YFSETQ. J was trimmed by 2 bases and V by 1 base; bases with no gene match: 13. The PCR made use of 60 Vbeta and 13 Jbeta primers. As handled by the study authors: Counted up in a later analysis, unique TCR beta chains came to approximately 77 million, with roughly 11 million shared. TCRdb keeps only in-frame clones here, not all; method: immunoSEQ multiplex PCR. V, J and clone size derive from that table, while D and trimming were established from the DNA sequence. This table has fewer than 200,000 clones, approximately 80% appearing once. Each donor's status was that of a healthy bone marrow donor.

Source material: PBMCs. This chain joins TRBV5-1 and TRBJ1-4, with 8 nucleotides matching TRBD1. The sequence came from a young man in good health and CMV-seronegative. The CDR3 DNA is TGCGCCAGCAGCTTGACCCTCCCCGCGACAGGGGTGACTAATGAAAAACTGTTTTTT. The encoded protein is CASSLTLPATGVTNEKLFF.